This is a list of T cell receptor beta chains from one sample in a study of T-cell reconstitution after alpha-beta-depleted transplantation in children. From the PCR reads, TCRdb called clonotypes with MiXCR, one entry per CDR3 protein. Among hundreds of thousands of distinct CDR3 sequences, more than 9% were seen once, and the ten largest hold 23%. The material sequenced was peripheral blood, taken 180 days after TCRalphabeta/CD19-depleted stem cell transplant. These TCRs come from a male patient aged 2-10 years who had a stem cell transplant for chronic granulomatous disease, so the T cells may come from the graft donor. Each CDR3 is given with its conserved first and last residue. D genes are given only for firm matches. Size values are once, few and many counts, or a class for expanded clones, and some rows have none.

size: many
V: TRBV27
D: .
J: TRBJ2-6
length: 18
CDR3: CASSLNPRLISGANVLTF
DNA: TGTGCCAGCAGTTTAAACCCCCGTCTGATCTCTGGGGCCAACGTCCTGACTTTC

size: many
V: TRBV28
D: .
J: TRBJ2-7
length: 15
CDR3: CASSFFQGNSYEQYF
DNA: TGTGCCAGCAGTTTTTTCCAGGGGAATTCCTACGAGCAGTACTTC

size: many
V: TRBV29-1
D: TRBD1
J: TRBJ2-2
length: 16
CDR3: CSVAESSGTGFGELFF
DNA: TGCAGCGTTGCAGAGTCTTCCGGGACAGGGTTCGGGGAGCTGTTTTTT

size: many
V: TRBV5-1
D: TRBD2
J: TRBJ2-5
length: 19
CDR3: CASSSQTSGVRGPQETQYF
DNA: TGCGCCAGCAGCTCCCAAACTAGCGGGGTACGGGGCCCCCAAGAGACCCAGTACTTC

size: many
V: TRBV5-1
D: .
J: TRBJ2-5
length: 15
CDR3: CASSLRPPPKETQYF
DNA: TGCGCCAGCAGCTTGCGGCCTCCTCCAAAGGAGACCCAGTACTTC

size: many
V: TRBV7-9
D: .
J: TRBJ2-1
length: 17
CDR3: CASSLLALKSSYNEQFF
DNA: TGTGCCAGCAGCCTACTCGCGCTTAAAAGCTCCTACAATGAGCAGTTCTTC

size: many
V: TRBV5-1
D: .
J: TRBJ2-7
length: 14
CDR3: CASSLPGMGYEQYF
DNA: TGCGCCAGCAGCTTGCCAGGGATGGGTTACGAGCAGTACTTC

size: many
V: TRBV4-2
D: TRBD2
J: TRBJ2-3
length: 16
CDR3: CASSRTSGSRTDTQYF
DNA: TGTGCCAGCAGCCGGACTAGCGGGAGTCGGACAGATACGCAGTATTTT

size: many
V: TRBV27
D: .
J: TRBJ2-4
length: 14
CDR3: CASSPDLRGNIQYF
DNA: TGTGCCAGCAGCCCCGACCTCCGGGGGAACATTCAGTACTTC

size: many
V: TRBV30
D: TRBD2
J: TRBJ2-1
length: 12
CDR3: CAWTEGGGQEFF
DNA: TGTGCCTGGACCGAGGGCGGGGGGCAAGAGTTCTTC

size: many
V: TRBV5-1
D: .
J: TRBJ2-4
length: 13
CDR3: CASADTAKNIQYF
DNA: TGCGCCAGCGCCGACACAGCCAAAAACATTCAGTACTTC

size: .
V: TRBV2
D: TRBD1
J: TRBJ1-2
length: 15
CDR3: CASSAAGQGNYGYTF
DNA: TGTGCCAGCAGTGCTGCGGGACAGGGGAACTATGGCTACACCTTC

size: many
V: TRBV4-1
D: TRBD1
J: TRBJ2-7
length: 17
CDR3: CASSQRTGSNRLYEQYF
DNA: TGCGCCAGCAGCCAGAGGACAGGGTCGAATCGCCTCTACGAGCAGTACTTC

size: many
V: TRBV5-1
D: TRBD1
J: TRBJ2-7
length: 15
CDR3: CASSTLRDSNYEQYF
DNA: TGCGCCAGCAGCACGCTTCGGGACAGTAACTACGAGCAGTACTTC

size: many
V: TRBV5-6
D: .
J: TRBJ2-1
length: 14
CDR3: CASSLVIGDNEQFF
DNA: TGTGCCAGCAGCTTGGTGATTGGGGACAATGAGCAGTTCTTC

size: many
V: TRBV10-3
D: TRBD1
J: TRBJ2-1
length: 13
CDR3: CAISRGQGNEQFF
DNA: TGTGCCATCAGCCGGGGACAGGGTAATGAGCAGTTCTTC

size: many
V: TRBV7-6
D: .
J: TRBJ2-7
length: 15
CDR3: CASSLEAGDSYEQYF
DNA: TGTGCCAGCAGCCTCGAGGCAGGGGACTCCTACGAGCAGTACTTC

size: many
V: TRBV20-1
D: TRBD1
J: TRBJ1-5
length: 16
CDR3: CSASAGQGAPRQPQHF
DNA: TGCAGTGCTAGCGCAGGACAGGGGGCCCCCAGGCAGCCCCAGCATTTT

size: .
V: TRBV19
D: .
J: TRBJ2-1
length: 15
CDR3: CASREGELAYNEQFF
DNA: TGTGCCAGTAGGGAGGGGGAGTTGGCGTACAATGAGCAGTTCTTC

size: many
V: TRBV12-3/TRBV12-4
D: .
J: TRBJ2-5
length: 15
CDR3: CASSFNTVEGGTQYF
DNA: TGTGCCAGCAGTTTTAACACCGTCGAGGGGGGGACCCAGTACTTC

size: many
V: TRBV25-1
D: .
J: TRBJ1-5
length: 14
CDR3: CASSEFGSNQPQHF
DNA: TGTGCCAGCAGTGAATTCGGCAGCAATCAGCCCCAGCATTTT

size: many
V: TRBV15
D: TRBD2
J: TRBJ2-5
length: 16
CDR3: CATSGTGTSGLGAQYF
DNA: TGTGCCACCAGCGGAACCGGGACTAGCGGGCTTGGGGCCCAGTACTTC

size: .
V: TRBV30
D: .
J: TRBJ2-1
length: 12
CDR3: CAWSGGYNEQFF
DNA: TGTGCCTGGAGTGGTGGGTACAATGAGCAGTTCTTC

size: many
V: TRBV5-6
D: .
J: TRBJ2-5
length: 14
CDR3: CASRAGTGKETQYF
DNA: TGTGCCAGCAGGGCCGGGACCGGGAAAGAGACCCAGTACTTC

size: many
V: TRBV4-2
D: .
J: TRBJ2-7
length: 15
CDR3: CASSQDPGWLGYQYF
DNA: TGTGCCAGCAGCCAAGATCCGGGCTGGCTGGGATATCAGTACTTC

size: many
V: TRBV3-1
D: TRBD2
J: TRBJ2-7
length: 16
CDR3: CASSQVGTSATYEQYF
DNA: TGTGCCAGCAGCCAAGTTGGGACTAGCGCCACCTACGAGCAGTACTTC

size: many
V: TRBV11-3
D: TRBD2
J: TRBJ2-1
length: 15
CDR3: CASSPNSGGPGEQFF
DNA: TGTGCCAGCAGCCCCAACTCGGGGGGGCCGGGTGAGCAGTTCTTC

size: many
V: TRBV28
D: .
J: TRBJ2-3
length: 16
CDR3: CASSPHEGLWTDTQYF
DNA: TGTGCCAGCAGTCCCCACGAGGGGCTATGGACAGATACGCAGTATTTT

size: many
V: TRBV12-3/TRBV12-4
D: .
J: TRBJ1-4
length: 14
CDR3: CASSSDASNEKLFF
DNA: TGTGCCAGCAGTTCGGACGCCTCTAATGAAAAACTGTTTTTT

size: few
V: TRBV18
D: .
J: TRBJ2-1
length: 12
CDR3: CASSPAGDEQFF
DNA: TGTGCCAGCTCACCCGCAGGCGATGAGCAGTTCTTC

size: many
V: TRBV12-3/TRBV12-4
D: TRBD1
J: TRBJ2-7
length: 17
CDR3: CASSFLLGDRGSYEQYF
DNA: TGTGCCAGCAGTTTCCTTTTAGGGGACAGGGGCTCCTACGAGCAGTACTTC

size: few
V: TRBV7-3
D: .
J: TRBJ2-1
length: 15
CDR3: CASSTHLSSYNEQFF
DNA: TGTGCCAGCAGCACTCACTTAAGCTCCTACAATGAGCAGTTCTTC

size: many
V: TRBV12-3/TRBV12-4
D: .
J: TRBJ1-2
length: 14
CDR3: CASSSSSLSYGYTF
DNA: TGTGCCAGCAGTTCTTCCTCGCTTTCCTATGGCTACACCTTC

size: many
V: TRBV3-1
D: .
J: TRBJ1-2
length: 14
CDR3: CASKPRGVGYGYTF
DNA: TGTGCCAGCAAACCTCGAGGGGTTGGCTATGGCTACACCTTC

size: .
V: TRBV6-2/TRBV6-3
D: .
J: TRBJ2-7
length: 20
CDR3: CASSYVVLPPVLLWDYEQYF
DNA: TGTGCCAGCAGTTATGTGGTACTCCCGCCTGTACTCCTGTGGGACTACGAGCAGTACTTC

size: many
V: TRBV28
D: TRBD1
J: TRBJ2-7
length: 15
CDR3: CASDRTGTGVNEQYF
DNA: TGTGCCAGCGACCGAACCGGGACAGGGGTGAATGAGCAGTACTTC

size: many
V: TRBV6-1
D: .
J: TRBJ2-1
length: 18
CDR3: CASSPRFGVSFSVNEQFF
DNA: TGTGCCAGCAGTCCCCGATTCGGAGTGTCTTTTTCCGTCAATGAGCAGTTCTTC

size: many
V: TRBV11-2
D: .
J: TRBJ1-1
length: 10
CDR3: CASRATEAFF
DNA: TGTGCCAGCAGGGCTACTGAAGCTTTCTTT

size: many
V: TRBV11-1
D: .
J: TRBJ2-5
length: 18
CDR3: CASSLDSRGTRRQETQYF
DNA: TGTGCCAGCAGCTTAGATTCGCGGGGGACACGCCGACAAGAGACCCAGTACTTC

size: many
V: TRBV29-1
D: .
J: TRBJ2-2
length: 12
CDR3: CSVVFNTGELFF
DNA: TGCAGCGTTGTTTTTAACACCGGGGAGCTGTTTTTT

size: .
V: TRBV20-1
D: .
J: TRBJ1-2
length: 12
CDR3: CSAEDGGYGYTF
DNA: TGCAGCGCGGAAGACGGAGGCTATGGCTACACCTTC

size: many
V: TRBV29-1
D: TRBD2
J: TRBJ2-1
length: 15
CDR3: CSVGLAGGPTYEQFF
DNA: TGCAGCGTTGGTTTAGCGGGAGGGCCTACCTATGAGCAGTTCTTC

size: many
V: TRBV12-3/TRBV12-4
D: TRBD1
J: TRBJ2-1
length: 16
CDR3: CASRGWDRGLRNEQFF
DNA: TGTGCCAGCAGGGGGTGGGACAGGGGGCTGAGGAATGAGCAGTTCTTC